What follows are 2 T cell receptor beta chains derived from one specimen sequenced in a study of T cells in Graves' hyperthyroidism and ophthalmopathy. TCR beta CDR3 regions were amplified from RNA transcripts. Primed by the HTBI set, a first-round RT-PCR was run on the TCR CDR3. TCRdb reprocessed the multiplex PCR reads via MiXCR and lists one record per CDR3 protein. The table records some 550,000 distinct CDR3 sequences, approximately 16% of them present only once. Material for sequencing was blood. The receptors originated from a woman in her thirties or forties with Graves' ophthalmopathy.

This clonotype occurred a few times. The rearrangement links TRBV9 to TRBJ1-2; possibly TRBD1 for D (5 bases). Between the trimmed V and J ends, which lost 4 bases and 3 bases, there was a span of 13 bases. CDR1 is SGDLS, CDR2 YYNGEE, per germline. This CDR3 has 14 amino acids. CDR3 residues: CASSSRPGDYGYTF. The CDR3 nucleotides read TGTGCCAGCAGCTCGCGACCGGGGGACTATGGCTACACCTTC.

In its sample, this clonotype was seen a few times. This chain links TRBV12-3 or TRBV12-4 with TRBJ1-5; TRBD1 matches 10 bases. The CDR3 has 17 amino acids. With 6 bases clipped from V and 6 bases from J, the junction kept 14 bases outside the gene matches. DNA of the CDR3: TGTGCCAGCAGCCCTTGGGTGGGGGACAGGGGATCTCAGCCCCAGCATTTT. It specifies CASSPWVGDRGSQPQHF.